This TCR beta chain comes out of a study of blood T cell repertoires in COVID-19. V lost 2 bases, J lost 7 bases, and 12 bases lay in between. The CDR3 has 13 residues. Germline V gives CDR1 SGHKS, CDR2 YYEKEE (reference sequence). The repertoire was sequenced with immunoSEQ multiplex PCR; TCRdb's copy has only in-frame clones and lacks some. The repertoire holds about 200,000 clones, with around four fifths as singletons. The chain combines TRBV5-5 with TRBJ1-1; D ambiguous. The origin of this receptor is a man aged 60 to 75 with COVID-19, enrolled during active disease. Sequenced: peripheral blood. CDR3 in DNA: TGTGCCAGCAGCTTCGGGATGGCTCGTGAAGCTTTCTTT. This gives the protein CASSFGMAREAFF.